A selection of T cell receptor beta chains follows, all from one sample in a study of monozygotic twins with cystic fibrosis. The table came from immunoSEQ multiplex PCR; TCRdb's copy has only in-frame clones and leaves some out. The sample lists about 36,000 clones, approximately 84% seen once, with roughly 1.5% in the top ten. Sequenced material: blood. The receptors here all came from a girl aged 2 to 10 with cystic fibrosis. Both conserved end residues are trimmed from each CDR3. The D gene is left open where the match is weak.

D gene,V gene,CDR3 protein
TRBD1,TRBV5-1,ASSLAPGGQGNRYGYT
-,TRBV7-9,ASSYDSYNQPQH
TRBD1,TRBV27,ASKDRDLYEQY
-,TRBV30,AWSVKQEGSPLH
-,TRBV18,ASSGAGTWADTQY
-,TRBV6-5,ASGLAQETQY
TRBD1,TRBV30,AWSAYRGQGTEAF
TRBD2,TRBV6-4,ASSEGLAGGPTQY
-,TRBV7-9,ASSLGGGGGQPQH
-,TRBV19,ASSPIPGRPGADTQY
TRBD1,TRBV30,AWSVLLTGANTEAF
-,TRBV4-1,ASSQVQGNQPQH
-,TRBV30,AWSGSHRETQY
-,TRBV6-5,ASSYRRPNTEAF
-,TRBV5-1,ASSLAAGLDNSPLH
-,TRBV4-1,ASSQAKGAGQETQY
-,TRBV7-9,ASSLTGLNTEAF
-,TRBV15,ATSRNRDIESLNYGYT
-,TRBV7-9,ASSPRAATNEKLF
TRBD1,TRBV11-1,ASSPSAYRGGYT
TRBD1,TRBV9,ASSVAGGGSVGTGLDSQGYT
-,TRBV18,ASSGRTNEKLF